The 2 T cell receptor beta chains given below trace back to one sample, sequenced in a study of shared clonotypes between healthy human individuals. Clones were sequenced by immunoSEQ multiplex PCR, and TCRdb holds only the in-frame ones, with some missing. The sample includes roughly 1,000,000 clones, about 84% seen only once; the top ten take 0.52%. What was sequenced was memory CD4+ T cells from PBMCs. The subset here: CD45RA-negative fraction. All receptors come from a man aged 18 to 29 in good health. Some clones in this sample may be carry-over from other donors' samples.

The gene calls are TRBV9 and TRBJ1-3, with 7 bases matching TRBD1. With V trimmed by 4 bases and J by 2 bases, 6 bases remained unmatched. This CDR3 spans 15 amino acids. Germline assignment: CDR1 SGDLS and CDR2 YYNGEE. The CDR3 spells CASSPSGQAGNTIYF. DNA of the CDR3: TGTGCCAGCAGCCCATCAGGACAGGCTGGAAACACCATATATTTT.

This clone was found a few times. V is TRBV4-1 and J is TRBJ2-4, with a possible D match to TRBD2 (6 bases). CDR1 is MGHRA and CDR2 is YSYEKL in the germline V gene. The ends were cut back, 1 base at V and 6 bases at J, with 16 bases in the middle. The CDR3 totals 16 residues. CDR3 bases: TGCGCCAGCAGCCAAGGTTTCAGTCAGGGACTAAACATTCAGTACTTC. Amino acid sequence: CASSQGFSQGLNIQYF.